These T cell receptor beta chains were read from a single sample in a study of T-cell reconstitution after alpha-beta-depleted transplantation in children. TCRdb re-called the PCR reads through MiXCR, storing one row per CDR3 protein. The sample shows almost 500,000 distinct CDR3 sequences, 8% to 11% of them seen only once. Specimen: PBMCs, collected before TCRalphabeta/CD19-depleted stem cell transplant. The receptors derive from a child aged 2-15 years with inherited bone marrow failure, due to receive a stem cell transplant. Each CDR3 is given with its conserved first and last residue. D genes are given only for firm matches. Rows give clone size only sometimes, using once, few, many, or a class for an expanded clone.

J,size,D,V,CDR3
TRBJ2-7,many,NA,TRBV7-2,CASSLTRHEQYF
TRBJ2-7,many,TRBD2,TRBV29-1,CSVELAGGPNYEQYF
TRBJ2-2,many,TRBD2,TRBV12-3/TRBV12-4,CASRPLAGLTGELFF
TRBJ2-7,many,NA,TRBV12-3/TRBV12-4,CASRGEQYF
TRBJ2-5,many,TRBD1,TRBV5-1,CASSSRLGTVQETQYF
TRBJ1-5,many,TRBD1,TRBV6-2/TRBV6-3,CASSYGTGFYSNQPQHF
TRBJ2-5,few,TRBD2,TRBV12-3/TRBV12-4,CASSPGLAGVLETQYF
TRBJ2-1,many,NA,TRBV21-1,CASSKGYVNNEQFF
TRBJ2-1,many,TRBD2,TRBV10-2,CASSGVTGGSSLNEQFF
TRBJ2-5,many,NA,TRBV7-2,CASSRGAGETQYF
TRBJ2-4,NA,TRBD2,TRBV20-1,CSAGTLAGGPQRQYF
TRBJ2-1,many,NA,TRBV4-3,CASSQGYTYNEQFF
TRBJ2-2,many,NA,TRBV5-1,CASSLADPRTGELFF
TRBJ2-7,NA,NA,TRBV5-6,CASSTSMEGFYEQYF
TRBJ2-2,many,NA,TRBV5-1,CASSLYGVRDTGELFF
TRBJ2-1,few,NA,TRBV3-1,CASSRWTTGDRNEQFF
TRBJ1-1,NA,NA,TRBV12-5,CASGLSLGTRNTEAFF
TRBJ2-2,many,TRBD2,TRBV12-3/TRBV12-4,CASSFWLAGLDTGELFF
TRBJ2-5,many,NA,TRBV5-1,CASSSPSGETQYF
TRBJ2-7,many,NA,TRBV7-2,CASSHGSYEQYF